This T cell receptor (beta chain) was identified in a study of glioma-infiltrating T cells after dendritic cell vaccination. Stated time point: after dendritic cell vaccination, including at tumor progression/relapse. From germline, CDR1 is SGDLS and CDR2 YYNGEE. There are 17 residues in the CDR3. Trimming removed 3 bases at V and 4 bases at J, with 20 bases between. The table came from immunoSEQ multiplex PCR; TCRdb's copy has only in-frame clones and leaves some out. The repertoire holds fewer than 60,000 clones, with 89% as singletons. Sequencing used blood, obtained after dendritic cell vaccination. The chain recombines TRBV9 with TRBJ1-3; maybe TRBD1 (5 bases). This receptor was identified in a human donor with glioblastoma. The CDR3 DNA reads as TGTGCCAGCAGCGCCTTCCTGGCGGGGGTTGGAGGAAACACCATATATTTT. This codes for CASSAFLAGVGGNTIYF.